This T cell receptor (beta chain) originates from a study of breast tumors, draining lymph nodes, adjacent tissues. Study-level results: The lymph node origin of tumor T cells was framed as consistent with a hypothesis, not demonstrated.

This clonotype was picked up many times. The antigen is undetermined. The lymph nodes were axillary draining lymph nodes from breast cancer patients. One entry per CDR3 protein, called by TCRdb with MiXCR from the multiplex PCR reads. There are about 130,000 distinct CDR3 sequences in the sample; roughly 20% occur only once, and 2.2% lies in the top ten. The CDR3 extends over 13 amino acids. Trimming pared 3 bases from V and 10 bases from J, leaving 16 bases between. Looked up from germline, CDR1 is DFQATT and CDR2 is SNEGSKA (reference sequence). The sample taken for sequencing was axillary lymph node tissue. The chain combines TRBV20-1 with TRBJ1-5; D not resolved. This TCR was recovered from a female donor with breast cancer. Some clones in this sample may be carry-over from other donors' samples. The CDR3 sequence: CSARGLSGQPQHF. As DNA, the CDR3 is TGCAGTGCTAGGGGCCTCAGCGGCCAACCCCAGCATTTT.